The source of this T cell receptor beta chain is a study of T cell responses to AZD1222 COVID-19 vaccine. Whole-study results and caveats: Clonal diversity was possibly underestimated, and white British individuals and females predominated among donors. Of spike-specific TCRs, nearly half reportedly target regions left unmutated in variants.

Assay: immunoSEQ multiplex PCR; the TCRdb copy retains only in-frame clones and omits some. The data contain around 35,000 clones, just over 85% of them singletons. Second doses at about 4 or about 12 weeks were pooled. Points on this clone: Its antigen remains unknown.

Specimen: peripheral blood, collected 28 days after the second AZD1222 dose. The receptor was isolated from an adult who received the AZD1222 COVID-19 vaccine.

The CDR3 here is CASSVGLTDYEQYF. CDR3 DNA: TGTGCCAGCAGCGTAGGATTGACAGACTACGAGCAGTACTTC. The chain carries TRBV9 and TRBJ2-7, with D possibly TRBD1 on 5 matching bases. V was cut by 0 bases and J by 3 bases, with 10 bases left in between. The germline CDR1 and CDR2 sequences are SGDLS and YYNGEE. This CDR3 is built from 14 residues.